Sequencing of this TCR beta chain was carried out in a study of cytotoxic CD8 clonotypes in ibrutinib-treated CLL (dated by TCRdb to the early 2020s). Regarding the complete study: The cohort had around twelve relapsed/refractory and under 16 treatment-naive patients; 17 were IGHV unmutated. Responses were partial in 24 patients and complete in 2; after median about 63 months follow-up, around 15 stayed in remission and about twelve progressed. Samples at response were collected after a median of about 13 months of treatment, with a range of about 6 to 40 months. An average of approximately 260,000 productive templates and some 99,000 productive rearrangements was obtained per sample. Longitudinal samples were obtainable from about 30% of the roughly 90 participants in the trial. Cryopreserved peripheral blood mononuclear cells were obtained prior to treatment, at the time of response, and at either disease progression or sustained remission. Patients were still on ibrutinib when every remission and progressive disease sample was collected.

The research as a whole found: At ibrutinib response clonality went up, during sustained remission it held steady, and at progression it dropped back toward baseline. Sampling times were not matched between sustained-remission and progressing patients, and lymph node repertoires were not studied. Public clonotypes were rare and either shrank or stayed stable during treatment, and the rise in clonality at ibrutinib response reflected expansion of private clonotypes. Baseline clonality was found to be higher than that of age-matched healthy donors and was strongly correlated with circulating CD8+ T-cell counts.

In the paper's terms, the time point label means: more than 10 months on ibrutinib. For TCR beta library preparation, roughly 2 micrograms of genomic DNA were isolated from cryopreserved PBMCs. Longitudinal blood samples from CLL patients receiving ibrutinib monotherapy were subjected to high-throughput TCR beta sequencing. The patients were enrolled in a single-center, open-label phase 2 trial of ibrutinib monotherapy. The goal of deep resolution MiSeq sequencing was a depth between 1 in 1 million and 1 in 200,000 T cells, and coverage averaged 10x per clonotype. TCR beta libraries were generated with the immunoSEQ hsTCRB Kit. On the authors' methods: ImmunoSEQ Data Assistant and ImmunoSEQ Analyzer were used for data analysis, and V, D and J genes were assigned according to IMGT definitions. Clonality was computed as one minus normalized Shannon entropy of productive rearrangement frequencies, ranging from 0 to 1. Only overrepresented clonotypes making up at least 0.05% of the repertoire of each patient were included in the public clonotype analysis. About a dozen age-matched healthy donor repertoires from immuneACCESS served as clonality controls. The clones in this table, taken by TCRdb from immuneACCESS, are in-frame only. Not every clone is retained; where verified, under half of the shortfall comes from an unresolved V gene, and the cause of the rest is unknown. V and J calls and clone size are given by that table; D and trimming were obtained from the DNA. This sample is represented by about 200,000 clones; 75% to 85% of them were singletons. The ten largest clones add up to over 10% of the sample.

From its cysteine to its phenylalanine, the CDR3 spans 13 amino acids. The only DNA kept is the CDR3, 39 bases in frame from the first base. CDR1 and CDR2 were assigned from the germline V gene (reference sequence) as SEHNR and FQNEAQ. Trimming costs V 4 bases and J 1 base, and their ends lie 8 bases apart. This clone is identified as medium-sized (0.01 to 0.1%). The antigen it binds to is not known. No qualities accompany the bases; no much larger clone lies one base away. Source: PBMCs, taken after 12 months of ibrutinib treatment. This TCR was recovered from a human donor with chronic lymphocytic leukemia. The chain is assembled from TRBV7-9 and TRBJ2-7; no confident D gene assignment can be made. CDR3 loop: CASSYSQSYEQYF. The DNA sequence is as follows: TGTGCCAGCAGCTATAGCCAGTCCTACGAGCAGTACTTC.